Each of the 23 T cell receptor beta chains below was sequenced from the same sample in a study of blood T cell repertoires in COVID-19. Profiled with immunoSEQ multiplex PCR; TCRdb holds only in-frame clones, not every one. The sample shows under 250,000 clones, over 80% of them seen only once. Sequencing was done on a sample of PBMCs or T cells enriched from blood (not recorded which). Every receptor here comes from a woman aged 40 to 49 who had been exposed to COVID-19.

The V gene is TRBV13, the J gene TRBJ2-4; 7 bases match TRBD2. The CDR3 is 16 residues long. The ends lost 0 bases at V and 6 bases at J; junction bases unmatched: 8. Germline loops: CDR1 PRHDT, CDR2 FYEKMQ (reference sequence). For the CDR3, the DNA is TGTGCCAGCAGCTTAGGGGGAGGGCAGAGGAGAAACATTCAGTACTTC. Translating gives CASSLGGGQRRNIQYF. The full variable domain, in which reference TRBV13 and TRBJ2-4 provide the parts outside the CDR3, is AAGVIQSPRHLIKEKRETATLKCYPIPRHDTVYWYQQGPGQDPQFLISFYEKMQSDKGSIPDRFSAQQFSDYHSELNMSSLELGDSALYFCASSLGGGQRRNIQYFGAGTRLSVL.

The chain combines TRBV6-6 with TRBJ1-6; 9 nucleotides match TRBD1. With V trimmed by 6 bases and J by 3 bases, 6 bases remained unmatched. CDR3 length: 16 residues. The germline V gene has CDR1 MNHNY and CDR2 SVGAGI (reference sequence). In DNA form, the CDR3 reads TGTGCCAGCAGCTTAGGGACAGGGATCTATAATTCACCCCTCCACTTT. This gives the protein CASSLGTGIYNSPLHF.

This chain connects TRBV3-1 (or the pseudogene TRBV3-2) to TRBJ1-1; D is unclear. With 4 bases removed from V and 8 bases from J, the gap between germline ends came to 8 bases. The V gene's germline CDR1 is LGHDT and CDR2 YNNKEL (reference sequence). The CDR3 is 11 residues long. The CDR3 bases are TGTGCCAGCAGCCTCAAAGCCGAAGCTTTCTTT. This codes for CASSLKAEAFF.

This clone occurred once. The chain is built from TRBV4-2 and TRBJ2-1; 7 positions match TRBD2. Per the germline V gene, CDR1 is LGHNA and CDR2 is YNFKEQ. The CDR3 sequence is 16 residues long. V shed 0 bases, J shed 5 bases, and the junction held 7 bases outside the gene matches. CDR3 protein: CASSQDSNSGHNEQFF. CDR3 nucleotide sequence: TGTGCCAGCAGCCAAGATAGCAATAGCGGGCACAATGAGCAGTTCTTC.

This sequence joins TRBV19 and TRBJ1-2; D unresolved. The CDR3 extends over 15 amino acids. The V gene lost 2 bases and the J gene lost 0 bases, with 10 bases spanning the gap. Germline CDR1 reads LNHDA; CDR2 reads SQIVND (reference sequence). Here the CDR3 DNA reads TGTGCCAGTAGTATAAGCACAGCAGCTAACTATGGCTACACCTTC. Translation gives CASSISTAANYGYTF.

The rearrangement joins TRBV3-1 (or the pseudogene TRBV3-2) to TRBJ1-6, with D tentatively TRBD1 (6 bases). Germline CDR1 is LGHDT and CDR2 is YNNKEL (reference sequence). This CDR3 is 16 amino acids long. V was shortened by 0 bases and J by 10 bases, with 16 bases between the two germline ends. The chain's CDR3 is CASSQDRTGRGSPLHF. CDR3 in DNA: TGTGCCAGCAGCCAAGATAGAACAGGGAGAGGATCACCCCTCCACTTT.

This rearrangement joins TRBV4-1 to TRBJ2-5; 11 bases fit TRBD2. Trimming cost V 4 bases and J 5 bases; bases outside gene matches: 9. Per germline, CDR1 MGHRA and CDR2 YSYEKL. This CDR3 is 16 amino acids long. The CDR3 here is CASSRYSGGVLETQYF. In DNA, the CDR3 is TGCGCCAGCAGCCGGTATAGCGGGGGGGTGTTGGAGACCCAGTACTTC.

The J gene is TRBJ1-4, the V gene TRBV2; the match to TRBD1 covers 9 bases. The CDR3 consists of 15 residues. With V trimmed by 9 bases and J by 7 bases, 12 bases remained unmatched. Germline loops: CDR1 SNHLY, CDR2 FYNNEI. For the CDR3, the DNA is TGTGCCAGTGATATAGCGGGACAGGGAGGTGAAAAACTGTTTTTT. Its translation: CASDIAGQGGEKLFF.

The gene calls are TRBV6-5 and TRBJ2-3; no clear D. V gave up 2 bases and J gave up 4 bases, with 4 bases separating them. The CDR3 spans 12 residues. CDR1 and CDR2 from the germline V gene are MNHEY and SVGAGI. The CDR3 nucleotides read TGTGCCAGCAGTTACCCCTCAGATACGCAGTATTTT. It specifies CASSYPSDTQYF.

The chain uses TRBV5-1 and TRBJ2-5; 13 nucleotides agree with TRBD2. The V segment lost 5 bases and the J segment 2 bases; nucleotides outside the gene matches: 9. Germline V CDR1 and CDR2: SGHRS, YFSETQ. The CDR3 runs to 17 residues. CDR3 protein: CASRSGLAGLPQETQYF. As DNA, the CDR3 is TGCGCCAGCAGATCGGGACTAGCGGGACTACCGCAAGAGACCCAGTACTTC.

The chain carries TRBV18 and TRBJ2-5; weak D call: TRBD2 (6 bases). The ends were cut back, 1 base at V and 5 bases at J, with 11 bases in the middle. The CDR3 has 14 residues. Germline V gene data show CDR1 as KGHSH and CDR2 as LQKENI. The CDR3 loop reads CASSPLGGTETQYF. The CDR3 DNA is TGTGCCAGCTCACCACTAGGAGGGACGGAGACCCAGTACTTC.

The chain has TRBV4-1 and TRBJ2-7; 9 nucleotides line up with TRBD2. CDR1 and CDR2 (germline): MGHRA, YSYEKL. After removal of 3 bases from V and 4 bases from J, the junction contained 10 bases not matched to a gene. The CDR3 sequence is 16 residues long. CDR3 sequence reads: CASSHLLAGGHYEQYF. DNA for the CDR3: TGCGCCAGCAGCCACCTCTTGGCGGGGGGGCATTACGAGCAGTACTTC.

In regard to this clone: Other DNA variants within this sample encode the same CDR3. The CDR3 DNA reads TGTGCCAGCAGTGGACAGAACTATGGCTACACCTTC. Translation: CASSGQNYGYTF. This chain connects TRBV2 to TRBJ1-2; tentatively, D is TRBD1 (5 bases). This CDR3 has 12 amino acids. V dropped 4 bases and J dropped 2 bases, with 5 bases sitting between them. Germline V CDR1 and CDR2: SNHLY, FYNNEI.

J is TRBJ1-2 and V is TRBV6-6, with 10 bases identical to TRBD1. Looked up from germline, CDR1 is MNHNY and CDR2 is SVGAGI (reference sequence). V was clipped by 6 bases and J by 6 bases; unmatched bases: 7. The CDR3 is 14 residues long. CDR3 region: CASSTTGGADGYTF. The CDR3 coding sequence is TGTGCCAGCAGCACGACAGGGGGCGCGGATGGCTACACCTTC.

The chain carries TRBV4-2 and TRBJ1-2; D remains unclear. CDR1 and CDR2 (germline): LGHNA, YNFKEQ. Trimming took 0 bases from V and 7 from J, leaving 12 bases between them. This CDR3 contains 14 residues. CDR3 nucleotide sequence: TGTGCCAGCAGCCAAGAGAGGCCCACCCCTGGCTACACCTTC. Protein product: CASSQERPTPGYTF.

The CDR3 region has the DNA TGCAGTGCTAGTTTTCGAGAGACCCAGTACTTC. It is translated as CSASFRETQYF. V gene TRBV20-1 combines with J gene TRBJ2-5; D not certain. V gave up 3 bases and J gave up 4 bases, with 6 bases separating them. The germline gives CDR1 DFQATT, CDR2 SNEGSKA (reference sequence). The CDR3 covers 11 residues.

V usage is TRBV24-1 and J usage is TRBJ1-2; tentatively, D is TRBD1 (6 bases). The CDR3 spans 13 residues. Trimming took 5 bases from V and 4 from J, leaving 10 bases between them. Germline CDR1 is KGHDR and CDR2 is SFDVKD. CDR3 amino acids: CATSALGGYGYTF. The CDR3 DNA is TGTGCCACCAGTGCCCTAGGGGGCTATGGCTACACCTTC.

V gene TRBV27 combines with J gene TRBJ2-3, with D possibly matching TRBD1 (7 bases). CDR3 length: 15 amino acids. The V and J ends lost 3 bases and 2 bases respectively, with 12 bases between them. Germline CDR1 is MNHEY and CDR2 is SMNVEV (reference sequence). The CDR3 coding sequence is TGTGCCAGCAGTTTCCGGGGGACAGTCACAGATACGCAGTATTTT. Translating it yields CASSFRGTVTDTQYF.

For the CDR3, the DNA is TGTGCCAGCAGCGCTTCGGTGGGGGGAAATTCACCCCTCCACTTT. Translated, it gives CASSASVGGNSPLHF. The chain uses TRBV9 and TRBJ1-6; weak D call: TRBD1 (5 bases). Trimming removed 3 bases at V and 7 bases at J, with 14 bases between. Germline CDR1 and CDR2: SGDLS and YYNGEE. CDR3 size: 15 residues.

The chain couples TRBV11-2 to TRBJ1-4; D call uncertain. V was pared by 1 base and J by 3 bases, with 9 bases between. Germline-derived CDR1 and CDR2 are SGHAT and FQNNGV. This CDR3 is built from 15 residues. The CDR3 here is CASSLGAAPNEKLFF. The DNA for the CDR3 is TGTGCCAGCAGCTTAGGGGCAGCTCCTAATGAAAAACTGTTTTTT.

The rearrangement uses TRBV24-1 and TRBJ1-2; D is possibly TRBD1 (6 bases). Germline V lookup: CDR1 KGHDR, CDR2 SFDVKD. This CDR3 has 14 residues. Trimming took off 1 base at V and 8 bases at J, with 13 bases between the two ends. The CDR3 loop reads CATSDFSGTLGYTF. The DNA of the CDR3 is TGTGCCACCAGTGATTTCTCCGGGACACTCGGCTACACCTTC.

The CDR3 spells CASSLVAVTLGETQYF. CDR3 sequence (DNA): TGCGCCAGCAGCTTGGTTGCCGTGACTCTCGGAGAGACCCAGTACTTC. The gene calls are TRBV5-1 and TRBJ2-5, with D unclear. Germline V lookup: CDR1 SGHRS, CDR2 YFSETQ. CDR3 length: 16 residues. V shed 0 bases and J shed 4 bases, with 16 bases lying between them.

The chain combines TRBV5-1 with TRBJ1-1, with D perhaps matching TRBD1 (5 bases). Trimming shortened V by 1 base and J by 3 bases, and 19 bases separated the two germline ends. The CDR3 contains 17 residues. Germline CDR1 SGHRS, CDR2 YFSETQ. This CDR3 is CASSLTITAGHDTEAFF. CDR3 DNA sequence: TGCGCCAGCAGCTTGACCATAACCGCAGGACACGACACTGAAGCTTTCTTT. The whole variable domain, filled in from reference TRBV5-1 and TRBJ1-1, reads KAGVTQTPRYLIKTRGQQVTLSCSPISGHRSVSWYQQTPGQGLQFLFEYFSETQRNKGNFPGRFSGRQFSNSRSEMNVSTLELGDSALYLCASSLTITAGHDTEAFFGQGTRLTVV.